Listed below are T cell receptor beta chains from one sample, sequenced in a study of T cells in Graves' hyperthyroidism and ophthalmopathy. TCRdb re-analysed the multiplex PCR reads in MiXCR, keeping a single row per CDR3 protein. The sample lists fewer than 350,000 distinct CDR3 sequences, roughly 15% seen once, with roughly 30% in the top ten. The sequencing sample was made of blood. Receptor source: a woman aged 45 to 65 with Graves' hyperthyroidism that later progressed to Graves' ophthalmopathy. The CDR3 runs from the conserved cysteine through the conserved F or W. D genes are given only for firm matches. Only some rows state a clone size, as once, few, many or a class for expanded clones.

>TRBV7-9|few|TRBJ2-7|.
CASSDASYEQYF
TGTGCCAGCAGTGACGCCTCCTACGAGCAGTACTTC
>TRBV6-5|.|TRBJ2-5|TRBD2
CASSYSMGTAGEIETQYF
TGTGCCAGCAGTTACTCGATGGGAACAGCGGGAGAAATAGAGACCCAGTACTTC
>TRBV5-1|many|TRBJ2-1|TRBD2
CASGRTSGRYEQFF
TGCGCCAGCGGAAGGACTAGCGGGAGGTATGAGCAGTTCTTC
>TRBV28|many|TRBJ1-2|.
CASSLGSGLNYGYTF
TGTGCCAGCAGTTTAGGTTCAGGCCTTAACTATGGCTACACCTTC
>TRBV5-4|.|TRBJ1-2|TRBD1
CASSPGQGALNYGYTF
TGTGCCAGCAGCCCCGGACAGGGGGCGCTCAACTATGGCTACACCTTC
>TRBV28|many|TRBJ1-1|TRBD1
CASLGLTGVKTEAFF
TGTGCCAGCCTGGGATTGACAGGGGTTAAAACTGAAGCTTTCTTT
>TRBV7-6|many|TRBJ2-5|TRBD2
CASSLESAGDGETQYF
TGTGCCAGCAGCTTAGAATCAGCGGGAGATGGCGAGACCCAGTACTTC
>TRBV12-3/TRBV12-4|many|TRBJ2-7|.
CASSLGHNYEQYF
TGTGCCAGCAGTTTGGGGCACAACTACGAGCAGTACTTC
>TRBV20-1|many|TRBJ2-7|.
CSARDVSISGYEQYF
TGCAGTGCTAGAGATGTTTCTATCTCTGGGTACGAGCAGTACTTC
>TRBV6-1|many|TRBJ2-7|.
CASSEVADGWEQYF
TGTGCCAGCAGTGAAGTCGCGGATGGGTGGGAGCAGTACTTC
>TRBV28|.|TRBJ2-7|TRBD1
CASSSSGTGALQTSYEQYF
TGTGCCAGCAGTTCGTCCGGGACAGGGGCGTTGCAAACCTCCTACGAGCAGTACTTC
>TRBV20-1|many|TRBJ2-7|.
CSARGSYEQYF
TGCAGTGCTAGGGGGTCCTACGAGCAGTACTTC
>TRBV15|many|TRBJ2-3|TRBD2
CATSRVGLGDTDTQYF
TGTGCCACCAGCAGAGTAGGACTAGGGGACACAGATACGCAGTATTTT
>TRBV27|many|TRBJ1-6|TRBD1
CASSPIPDRARSPLHF
TGTGCCAGCAGTCCTATACCGGACAGGGCAAGGTCACCCCTCCACTTT
>TRBV10-2|few|TRBJ1-6|.
CASKGGENSPLHF
TGCGCCTCCAAGGGAGGGGAGAATTCACCCCTCCACTTT
>TRBV28|many|TRBJ2-5|TRBD1
CASSLTGGGETQYF
TGTGCCAGCAGTTTGACAGGGGGTGGGGAGACCCAGTACTTC
>TRBV11-2|many|TRBJ1-1|TRBD1
CASSLTTGTGMNTEAFF
TGTGCCAGCAGCTTAACTACCGGGACAGGGATGAACACTGAAGCTTTCTTT
>TRBV7-8|many|TRBJ1-1|.
CASSLAARGTEAFF
TGTGCCAGCAGCTTAGCGGCCAGGGGCACTGAAGCTTTCTTT
>TRBV20-1|many|TRBJ2-7|TRBD2
CSATGLAGSYEQYF
TGCAGTGCTACGGGACTAGCGGGCTCCTACGAGCAGTACTTC
>TRBV20-1|.|TRBJ2-5|TRBD2
CSAGGGEETQYF
TGCAGTGCCGGGGGGGGTGAAGAGACCCAGTACTTC
>TRBV24-1|many|TRBJ2-2|TRBD2
CATSPRTSGPNTGELFF
TGTGCCACCAGCCCAAGGACTAGCGGTCCGAACACCGGGGAGCTGTTTTTT
>TRBV2|.|TRBJ2-3|TRBD2
CASSGGPGLAGGPTDTQYF
TGTGCCAGCAGTGGGGGGCCGGGACTAGCGGGAGGACCCACAGATACGCAGTATTTT
>TRBV20-1|many|TRBJ2-7|TRBD1
CSTGQGEEQYF
TGCAGTACGGGACAGGGGGAAGAGCAGTACTTC
>TRBV20-1|.|TRBJ2-1|.
CSASPPRRDEQFF
TGCAGTGCCTCGCCGCCCCGACGGGATGAGCAGTTCTTC
>TRBV28|many|TRBJ1-2|TRBD1
CASGQGAVGYTF
TGTGCCAGTGGACAGGGGGCAGTAGGCTACACCTTC
>TRBV11-2|many|TRBJ2-7|.
CASSLDSLRLEQYF
TGTGCCAGCAGCTTAGACTCATTACGGCTCGAGCAGTACTTC
>TRBV19|few|TRBJ2-2|.
CASSGARAGTGELFF
TGTGCCAGTAGTGGGGCCAGGGCTGGCACCGGGGAGCTGTTTTTT
>TRBV20-1|many|TRBJ2-1|TRBD2
CSAALFLADTYNEQFF
TGCAGTGCTGCCCTCTTCCTAGCGGACACCTACAATGAGCAGTTCTTC
>TRBV5-1|many|TRBJ2-1|TRBD2
CASSFLAEHNEQFF
TGCGCCAGCAGCTTCCTAGCGGAACACAATGAGCAGTTCTTC
>TRBV5-1|.|TRBJ2-1|.
CASSPTGWDEQFF
TGCGCCAGCAGCCCGACAGGTTGGGATGAGCAGTTCTTC
>TRBV20-1|.|TRBJ1-5|.
CSAPQEVSNQPQHF
TGCAGTGCTCCCCAGGAAGTTAGCAATCAGCCCCAGCATTTT
>TRBV3-1|many|TRBJ1-2|.
CASSHRQLVNYGYTF
TGTGCCAGCAGCCACCGACAGCTTGTTAACTATGGCTACACCTTC
>TRBV7-2|.|TRBJ2-2|TRBD2
CASSRLREVTGELFF
TGTGCCAGCAGCCGACTGCGGGAGGTAACCGGGGAGCTGTTTTTT
>TRBV27|many|TRBJ2-7|.
CASSLSGNHEQYF
TGTGCCAGCAGTTTATCGGGGAATCACGAGCAGTACTTC
>TRBV5-1|many|TRBJ2-3|.
CASSLTLTDTQYF
TGCGCCAGCAGTTTGACCCTCACAGATACGCAGTATTTT
>TRBV2|many|TRBJ1-6|.
CASSGDRPSGGSPLHF
TGTGCCAGCAGTGGCGACAGGCCCTCCGGAGGATCACCCCTCCACTTT
>TRBV5-5|.|TRBJ1-1|.
CASFLDPGHTEAFF
TGTGCCAGCTTCCTCGACCCAGGACACACTGAAGCTTTCTTT
>TRBV20-1|many|TRBJ2-7|.
CSGGRDGSYEQYF
TGCAGTGGGGGACGGGACGGCTCCTACGAGCAGTACTTC
>TRBV6-1|many|TRBJ1-2|.
CASSPPGSTYGYTF
TGTGCCAGCAGTCCCCCAGGGAGCACCTATGGCTACACCTTC
>TRBV11-2|many|TRBJ1-6|.
CASSPTPNSPLHF
TGTGCCAGCAGCCCTACCCCTAATTCACCCCTCCACTTT
>TRBV5-1|many|TRBJ2-1|.
CASSRGPNAGLGSYNEQFF
TGCGCCAGCAGCCGCGGACCCAACGCGGGACTGGGCTCCTACAATGAGCAGTTCTTC
>TRBV13|.|TRBJ2-5|.
CASSPTDQETQYF
TGTGCCAGCAGTCCGACAGACCAAGAGACCCAGTACTTC
>TRBV19|.|TRBJ1-2|TRBD1
CASKGKGQPLMGYTF
TGTGCCAGTAAAGGAAAGGGACAGCCCTTAATGGGGTACACCTTC